This is a list of T cell receptor beta chains from one sample in a study of tumor-infiltrating lymphocytes in oesophageal squamous cell carcinoma. TCRdb recomputed calls from the PCR reads with MiXCR, one row per CDR3 protein. The sample has over 14,000 distinct CDR3 sequences, about 50% seen once. Specimen: blood. These receptors were obtained from a male donor with esophageal squamous cell carcinoma. The CDR3 runs from the conserved cysteine through the conserved F or W. Fields, in order: V gene, CDR3 protein.

v_call: TRBV7-3; cdr3_aa: CASSFLLGRSLGGEQYF
v_call: TRBV6-5; cdr3_aa: CASSEGQAGRNEQFF
v_call: TRBV4-1; cdr3_aa: CASSPRVPLSLIYEQYF
v_call: TRBV7-2; cdr3_aa: CASSLVTGRGTDTQYF
v_call: TRBV7-2; cdr3_aa: CASRDGTREQFF
v_call: TRBV7-2; cdr3_aa: CASSLVTKTDTQYF
v_call: TRBV6-2/TRBV6-3; cdr3_aa: CASRDRNQPQHF
v_call: TRBV9; cdr3_aa: CASSARYSGANVLTF
v_call: TRBV7-4; cdr3_aa: CASSLASLAEQFF
v_call: TRBV6-6; cdr3_aa: CASSYGVRRGEQYF
v_call: TRBV6-6; cdr3_aa: CASSYLGDPNTGELFF
v_call: TRBV7-2; cdr3_aa: CASRGGLKGEQYF
v_call: TRBV11-3; cdr3_aa: CASSSKPGVEQYF
v_call: TRBV10-2; cdr3_aa: CASSETTTPVTAARYF
v_call: TRBV6-1; cdr3_aa: CASSNQQGARQFF
v_call: TRBV11-2; cdr3_aa: CASSLSTSVETQYF
v_call: TRBV11-2; cdr3_aa: CASSPQRLANNEQFF
v_call: TRBV28; cdr3_aa: CASSLFRSWYEQFF
v_call: TRBV10-3; cdr3_aa: CAISESRLAGSVFF
v_call: TRBV7-9; cdr3_aa: CASSLLQLYGYTF
v_call: TRBV7-4; cdr3_aa: CASSPGLVSNEQFF
v_call: TRBV19; cdr3_aa: CASSISTNNEQFF
v_call: TRBV7-2; cdr3_aa: CASSLARTLNGQFF
v_call: TRBV7-8; cdr3_aa: CASSKGYGTETYYNEQYF
v_call: TRBV2; cdr3_aa: CASRRLVDDTQYF
v_call: TRBV7-2; cdr3_aa: CASSPHPTFQETQYF
v_call: TRBV12-3/TRBV12-4; cdr3_aa: CASSLGSGSYNEQFF